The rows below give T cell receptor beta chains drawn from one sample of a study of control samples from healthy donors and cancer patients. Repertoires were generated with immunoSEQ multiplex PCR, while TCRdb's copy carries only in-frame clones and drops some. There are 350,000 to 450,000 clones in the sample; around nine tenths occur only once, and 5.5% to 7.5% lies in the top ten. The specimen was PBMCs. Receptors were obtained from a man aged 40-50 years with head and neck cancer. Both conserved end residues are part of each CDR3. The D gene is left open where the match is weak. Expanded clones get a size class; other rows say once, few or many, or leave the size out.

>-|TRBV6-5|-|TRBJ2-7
TGTGCCAGCAGGCTCCCTCAGGGGGGAAGCTACGAGCAGTACTTC
CASRLPQGGSYEQYF
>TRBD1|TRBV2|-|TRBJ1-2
TGTGCCAGCACCACAGGGGGCGCGTATGGCTACACCTTC
CASTTGGAYGYTF
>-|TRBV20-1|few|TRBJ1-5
TGCAGTGCTAGTTCGTCTCAGTATCAGCCCCAGCATTTT
CSASSSQYQPQHF
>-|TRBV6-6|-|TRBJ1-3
TGTGCCAGCAGACCCGACTCAGACGGCACGAGGAACACCATATATTTT
CASRPDSDGTRNTIYF
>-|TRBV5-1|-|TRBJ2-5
TGCGCCAGCAGCTTTAGTATAGCTGGGCAAGAGACCCAGTACTTC
CASSFSIAGQETQYF
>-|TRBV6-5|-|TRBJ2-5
TGTGCCAGCAGTTACTCGTATGTCCGGCTCCAAGAGACCCAGTACTTC
CASSYSYVRLQETQYF
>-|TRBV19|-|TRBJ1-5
TGTGCCAGTAGTATAGGAACTGTTGGGAATCAGCCCCAGCATTTT
CASSIGTVGNQPQHF
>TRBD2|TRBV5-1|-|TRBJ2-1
TGCGCCAGCAGCTCCCCCACTAGCGGGAGTCCCAATGAGCAGTTCTTC
CASSSPTSGSPNEQFF
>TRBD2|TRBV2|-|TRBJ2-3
TGTGCCAGCAGTGAGCGGACTAGCGGCACAGATACGCAGTATTTT
CASSERTSGTDTQYF
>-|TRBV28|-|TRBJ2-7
TGTGCCAGCACCCCTGTTTCAGCAGGGGGAGGAGTCGAGCAGTACTTC
CASTPVSAGGGVEQYF
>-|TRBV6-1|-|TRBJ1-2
TGTGCCAGCAGTGAAGTGTACAGGGACTCCTCCTATGGCTACACCTTC
CASSEVYRDSSYGYTF
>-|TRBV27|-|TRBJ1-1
TGTGCCAGCAGCCTACGCAGCGGTCCAGGGAGAGCTTTCTTT
CASSLRSGPGRAFF
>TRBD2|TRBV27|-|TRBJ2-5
TGTGCCAGCAGTCCGGGACTAGCGGGACGAGAGACCCAGTACTTC
CASSPGLAGRETQYF
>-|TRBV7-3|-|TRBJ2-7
TGTGCCAGCAGCCCCCCAGGGTCCTACGAGCAGTACTTC
CASSPPGSYEQYF
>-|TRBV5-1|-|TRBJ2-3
TGCGCCAGCAGCGGACAAATCACAGATACGCAGTATTTT
CASSGQITDTQYF
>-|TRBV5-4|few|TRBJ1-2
TGTGCCAGCAGCTTGGCCCGGGGGGGAGCTAACTATGGCTACACCTTC
CASSLARGGANYGYTF
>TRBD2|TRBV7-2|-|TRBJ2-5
TGTGCCAGCAGCTTTGATCTAAGCGGGGGGCAAGAGACCCAGTACTTC
CASSFDLSGGQETQYF
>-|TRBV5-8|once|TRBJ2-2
TGTGCCAGCAGCTACGGACGCAACACCGGGGAGCTGTTTTTT
CASSYGRNTGELFF
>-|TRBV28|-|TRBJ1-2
TGTGCCAGCAGACCCCGTAGAGCAAACTGGTATGGCTACACCTTC
CASRPRRANWYGYTF
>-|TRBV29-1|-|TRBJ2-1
TGCAGCGTTCTTTCTGACGGGCATAGCTCCTACAATGAGCAGTTCTTC
CSVLSDGHSSYNEQFF
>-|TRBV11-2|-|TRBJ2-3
TGTGCCAGCAGCCAAGGGGTTAGCACAGATACGCAGTATTTT
CASSQGVSTDTQYF
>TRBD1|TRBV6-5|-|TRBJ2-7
TGTGCCAGCAGTTTTCGACAGGGCGCCCACTACGAGCAGTACTTC
CASSFRQGAHYEQYF
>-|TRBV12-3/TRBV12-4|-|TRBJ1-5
TGTGCCAGCAGTTTTCGGGTTCAGCCCCAGCATTTT
CASSFRVQPQHF
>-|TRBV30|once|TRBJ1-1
TGTGCCTGGAGTTTCCTTGCCGGAACTGAAGCTTTCTTT
CAWSFLAGTEAFF
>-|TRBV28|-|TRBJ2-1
TGTGCCAGCAGTTCGATGGGCCGGGATTCCAATGAGCAGTTCTTC
CASSSMGRDSNEQFF
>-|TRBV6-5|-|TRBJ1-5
TGTGCCAGCAGTTACTCGGAACATCAGCCCCAGCATTTT
CASSYSEHQPQHF
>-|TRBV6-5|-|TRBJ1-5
TGTGCCAGCGCTTGGGGGTACGATCAGCCCCAGCATTTT
CASAWGYDQPQHF
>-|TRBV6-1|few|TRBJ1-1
TGTGCCAGCAGTGAAGTTAGGTTGCCGGTTGACACTGAAGCTTTCTTT
CASSEVRLPVDTEAFF
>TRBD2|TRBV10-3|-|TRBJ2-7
TGTGCCATCAGTGAGGCCGGGACTAGCGGGAGCTACGAGCAGTACTTC
CAISEAGTSGSYEQYF
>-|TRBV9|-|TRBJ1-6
TGTGCCAGCAGCCTCCTAGCCGGGGTCTATAATTCACCCCTCCACTTT
CASSLLAGVYNSPLHF
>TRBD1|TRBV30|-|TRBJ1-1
TGTGCCTGGGACAGGGATGGCACTGAAGCTTTCTTT
CAWDRDGTEAFF
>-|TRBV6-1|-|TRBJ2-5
TGTGCCAGCAGTGACCCCGGGGGCCTAGAGACCCAGTACTTC
CASSDPGGLETQYF
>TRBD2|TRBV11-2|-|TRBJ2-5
TGTGCCAGCAGCTTACGGACTAGCGGGGAGGGGACCCAGTACTTC
CASSLRTSGEGTQYF
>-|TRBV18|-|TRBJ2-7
TGTGCCAGCTCACTAGGGGCCGGGGACGAGCAGTACTTC
CASSLGAGDEQYF
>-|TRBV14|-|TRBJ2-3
TGTGCCAGCAGCCAAGATGGAATCCGTGGGCAGTATTTT
CASSQDGIRGQYF
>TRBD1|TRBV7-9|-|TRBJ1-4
TGTGCCAGCAGCGACCCGGACAGGAATAATGAAAAACTGTTTTTT
CASSDPDRNNEKLFF
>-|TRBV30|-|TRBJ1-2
TGTGCCTGCCCTTGGGGAAACTATGGCTACACCTTC
CACPWGNYGYTF
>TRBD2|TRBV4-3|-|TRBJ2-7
TGCGCCAGCAGCCAAGCAGTGGGAAACGGGGGGAGACTATACGAGCAGTACTTC
CASSQAVGNGGRLYEQYF
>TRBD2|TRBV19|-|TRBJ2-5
TGTGCCAGTAGTCCGGGACTAGCGGGACCTCGCGAGACCCAGTACTTC
CASSPGLAGPRETQYF
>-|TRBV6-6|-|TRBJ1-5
TGTGCCAGCATAATGGAGACCCCGGGTCAGCCCCAGCATTTT
CASIMETPGQPQHF